A selection of T cell receptor beta chains follows, all from one sample in a study of cytomegalovirus exposure and HLA in healthy donors. Profiled with immunoSEQ multiplex PCR; TCRdb holds only in-frame clones, not every one. The table has just over 150,000 clones, approximately 86% seen once. The sample taken for sequencing was PBMCs. The receptors derive from a woman aged 50 to 65 in good health and CMV-seropositive. Both conserved end residues are part of each CDR3. The D gene is left open where the match is weak. Size is stated for part of the rows, as once, few or many counts, or as a class when the clone is expanded.

TRBV4-2	.	TRBD2	16	TRBJ2-3	TGTGCCAGCAGGTCTAGCGGGGGGGGAGTCACAGATACGCAGTATTTT	CASRSSGGGVTDTQYF
TRBV7-3	.	.	13	TRBJ2-5	TGTGCCAGCAGCTTGACAGTTCAAGAGACCCAGTACTTC	CASSLTVQETQYF
TRBV19	few	.	15	TRBJ2-7	TGTGCCAGTAGTAGGACTGCGGACGGCTCCTACGAGCAGTACTTC	CASSRTADGSYEQYF
TRBV7-2	few	.	11	TRBJ1-2	TGTGCCAGCAGTCGACAGAGCGGCTACACCTTC	CASSRQSGYTF
TRBV2	.	TRBD2	16	TRBJ2-3	TGTGCCAGCAGTGAACAGGGACTAGCGGGGGGAGATACGCAGTATTTT	CASSEQGLAGGDTQYF
TRBV5-1	.	.	15	TRBJ2-7	TGCGCCAGCAGCTCCTGGGCCGGCCCGTCATACGAGCAGTACTTC	CASSSWAGPSYEQYF
TRBV27	.	TRBD2	15	TRBJ2-7	TGTGCCAGCAGGCTTGTGACTAGCGGGACCTACGAGCAGTACTTC	CASRLVTSGTYEQYF
TRBV4-3	.	.	16	TRBJ2-7	TGCGCCAGCAGCCAAGATGTCGGGGCAGGGGAAGGCGAGCAGTACTTC	CASSQDVGAGEGEQYF
TRBV18	few	TRBD1	15	TRBJ2-7	TGTGCCAGCTCACCCAAGGGACAGGGCATTAACGAGCAGTACTTC	CASSPKGQGINEQYF
TRBV5-4	.	.	13	TRBJ2-7	TGTGCCAGCAGCGCCCGGGGATCCTACGAGCAGTACTTC	CASSARGSYEQYF
TRBV6-5	.	TRBD1	15	TRBJ1-1	TGTGCCAGCAGTTACGTTCCAGGGGGCTTGACTGAAGCTTTCTTT	CASSYVPGGLTEAFF
TRBV15	.	TRBD1	17	TRBJ1-6	TGTGCCACGAAATGGACAGGGATAGAGGGGGACGATTCACCCCTCCACTTT	CATKWTGIEGDDSPLHF
TRBV2	few	.	14	TRBJ1-1	TGTGCCAGCAGCGTACAGGGACGAACGACTGAAGCTTTCTTT	CASSVQGRTTEAFF
TRBV9	.	.	15	TRBJ2-3	TGTGCCAGCAGCCCACAACTAACTAGCACAGATACGCAGTATTTT	CASSPQLTSTDTQYF
TRBV7-9	.	TRBD1	16	TRBJ2-2	TGTGCCAGCAGCTTAGCGCAGGGGGCTGGTACCGGGGAGCTGTTTTTT	CASSLAQGAGTGELFF
TRBV5-4	.	.	15	TRBJ1-6	TGTGCCAGCAGCTTGGGGCAGGCCAATAATTCACCCCTCCACTTT	CASSLGQANNSPLHF
TRBV2	few	.	16	TRBJ2-6	TGTGCCAGCATAGCCGGGAGAAGCTCTGGGGCCAACGTCCTGACTTTC	CASIAGRSSGANVLTF
TRBV4-1	once	TRBD2	16	TRBJ2-7	TGCGCCAGCAGCCAAGAACTAGCGGGGGGGCCCTACGAGCAGTACTTC	CASSQELAGGPYEQYF
TRBV6-6	.	TRBD1	15	TRBJ1-6	TGTGCCAGCAGGTTCGGGACAGGGGATAATTCACCCCTCCACTTT	CASRFGTGDNSPLHF
TRBV27	.	TRBD2	18	TRBJ2-1	TGTGCCAGCAGTTTTACGTCTAGCGGGGGGAGCTCCTACAATGAGCAGTTCTTC	CASSFTSSGGSSYNEQFF
TRBV6-1	.	TRBD2	15	TRBJ2-1	TGTGCCAGCAAGCTGAGCGGGGGGGCGGGGAATGAGCAGTTCTTC	CASKLSGGAGNEQFF
TRBV7-9	once	TRBD2	15	TRBJ2-1	TGTGCCAGCAGCACGGGGACTAGCGGTTACAATGAGCAGTTCTTC	CASSTGTSGYNEQFF
TRBV2	few	TRBD1	12	TRBJ2-7	TGTGCCAGCAGACAGGGGATCCACGAGCAGTACTTC	CASRQGIHEQYF
TRBV14	.	TRBD2	15	TRBJ2-3	TGTGCCAGCAGCCCCGGGGGGTCGCGATCAGATACGCAGTATTTT	CASSPGGSRSDTQYF
TRBV5-1	.	TRBD1	14	TRBJ2-7	TGCGCCAGCAGCTCCGGGACAGGCCCCTACGAGCAGTACTTC	CASSSGTGPYEQYF
TRBV29-1	.	.	13	TRBJ2-3	TGCAGCGTTAATTCACCACCACTAGATACGCAGTATTTT	CSVNSPPLDTQYF
TRBV7-9	.	TRBD1	16	TRBJ1-1	TGTGCCAGCAGCTTAGGGGTACAGGGGCAGGGGACTGAAGCTTTCTTT	CASSLGVQGQGTEAFF
TRBV5-1	few	TRBD2	17	TRBJ2-1	TGCGCCAGCAGCTTATCCGGGACTAGCGGGGGTTACAATGAGCAGTTCTTC	CASSLSGTSGGYNEQFF
TRBV27	few	TRBD2	17	TRBJ2-7	TGTGCCAGCAGAACCCCAAGGGGACTAGCCAACCTACGTGGGCAGTACTTC	CASRTPRGLANLRGQYF
TRBV11-1	once	TRBD1	16	TRBJ1-1	TGTGCCAGCAGCCCTAGGACAGGAAAAATGAACACTGAAGCTTTCTTT	CASSPRTGKMNTEAFF
TRBV5-4	.	.	14	TRBJ2-5	TGTGCCAGCAGCTTGGACCGGGGAAAAGAGACCCAGTACTTC	CASSLDRGKETQYF
TRBV4-2	.	TRBD2	16	TRBJ2-1	TGTGCCAGCAGCCGCGGAGGAGCGGGGGGCCACAATGAGCAGTTCTTC	CASSRGGAGGHNEQFF
TRBV14	.	TRBD1	15	TRBJ2-1	TGTGCCAGCAGCCTCGGGACAGGGATATACAATGAGCAGTTCTTC	CASSLGTGIYNEQFF
TRBV5-5	once	TRBD1	13	TRBJ2-7	TGTGCCAGCAGCTTTAGGGACAGCTACGAGCAGTACTTC	CASSFRDSYEQYF
TRBV4-1	.	.	15	TRBJ2-7	TGCGCCAGCAGCCGCCCTAGTGGAAGCTCCTACGAGCAGTACTTC	CASSRPSGSSYEQYF
TRBV30	.	.	15	TRBJ1-2	TGTGCCTGGAGTGTACAGCCGGGAGGGAGCTATGGCTACACCTTC	CAWSVQPGGSYGYTF
TRBV29-1	.	TRBD1	13	TRBJ2-2	TGCGGCGCCGGGACAGGGGGCTCCGGGGAGCTGTTTTTT	CGAGTGGSGELFF
TRBV11-3	.	.	13	TRBJ2-7	TGTGCCAGCAGCCTCGGGAGATCCTACGAGCAGTACTTC	CASSLGRSYEQYF
TRBV7-9	.	.	12	TRBJ1-6	TGTGCCAGCACCGACGGGGGTTCACCCCTCCACTTT	CASTDGGSPLHF
TRBV9	.	.	15	TRBJ2-2	TGTGCCAGCAGCTGGGGGCAGGGACACACCGGGGAGCTGTTTTTT	CASSWGQGHTGELFF
TRBV7-2	.	.	15	TRBJ2-7	TGTGCCAGCTCCCCCCTTCCGCCGGGGGACTACGAGCAGTACTTC	CASSPLPPGDYEQYF
TRBV29-1	few	TRBD2	13	TRBJ2-1	TGCAGCGTTCATAGCGGGGGGGCCGGTGAGCAGTTCTTC	CSVHSGGAGEQFF
TRBV5-4	few	.	13	TRBJ1-2	TGTGCCAGCAGCTTGGAGACACGGGGTGGCTACACCTTC	CASSLETRGGYTF
TRBV18	.	.	16	TRBJ1-1	TGTGCCAGCTCACTGTCTCCCCCTTCTGCGGACACTGAAGCTTTCTTT	CASSLSPPSADTEAFF
TRBV7-2	.	TRBD1	14	TRBJ1-2	TGTGCCAGCAGCCAAGACAGGGGTACCTATGGCTACACCTTC	CASSQDRGTYGYTF
TRBV10-3	.	TRBD1	16	TRBJ2-7	TGTGCCATCAGACCTACCGCGACAGGGGTTACCTACGAGCAGTACTTC	CAIRPTATGVTYEQYF
TRBV28	.	.	14	TRBJ1-5	TGTGCCAGCAGTACCTTACAGGGTACCCAGCCCCAGCATTTT	CASSTLQGTQPQHF
TRBV19	.	.	14	TRBJ1-5	TGTGCCAGTAGTATGTCGGGATTAGGTCAGCCCCAGCATTTT	CASSMSGLGQPQHF
TRBV6-1	.	.	14	TRBJ2-4	TGTGCCAGCCGGGCTAGCGTGATCAAAAACATTCAGTACTTC	CASRASVIKNIQYF
TRBV18	.	TRBD2	16	TRBJ2-7	TGTGCCAGCTCAGTACAACTAGCGGGGGTCGGGTACGAGCAGTACTTC	CASSVQLAGVGYEQYF
TRBV25-1	.	.	13	TRBJ1-2	TGTGCCAGCAGTGATTTCACTAACTATGGCTACACCTTC	CASSDFTNYGYTF
TRBV5-6	few	.	17	TRBJ2-2	TGTGCCAGCAGCCCTGGGTTGAGAGGTGTGAACACCGGGGAGCTGTTTTTT	CASSPGLRGVNTGELFF
TRBV29-1	.	TRBD1	12	TRBJ1-1	TGCAGCGCTAGGGACAGGGCAACTGAAGCTTTCTTT	CSARDRATEAFF
TRBV7-9	once	.	14	TRBJ1-2	TGTGCCAGCAGCGGGGACGGAGCGGGGGGGGGCTACACCTTC	CASSGDGAGGGYTF